A selection of T cell receptor beta chains follows, all from one sample in a study of cytomegalovirus exposure and HLA in healthy donors. Sequencing used immunoSEQ multiplex PCR; TCRdb keeps in-frame clones, though not all of them. Of about 160,000 clones in the sample, around four fifths were seen once. Sequenced material: PBMCs. The receptor set was obtained from a female donor in good health and CMV-seronegative. The CDR3 runs from the conserved cysteine through the conserved F or W. The D gene is left open where the match is weak. Clone size is shown for a subset of rows, as once, few, many or a class of expanded clone.

J gene,clone size,D gene,V gene,CDR3 protein,CDR3 DNA
TRBJ2-2,once,-,TRBV30,CAWRNPGARSTGELFF,TGTGCCTGGAGAAACCCAGGGGCGCGTAGCACCGGGGAGCTGTTTTTT
TRBJ1-1,-,TRBD1,TRBV6-5,CASSYPGTGVSGVFF,TGTGCCAGCAGTTACCCCGGGACAGGGGTCTCTGGGGTCTTCTTT
TRBJ2-7,-,-,TRBV4-2,CASSQAGSSGYEQYF,TGTGCCAGCAGCCAAGCCGGGAGCTCGGGCTACGAGCAGTACTTC
TRBJ2-7,once,TRBD2,TRBV11-2,CASSFPGTTFEQYF,TGTGCCAGCAGCTTTCCCGGGACTACGTTCGAGCAGTACTTC
TRBJ2-7,-,TRBD2,TRBV6-1,CASSERSGGPYEQYF,TGTGCCAGCAGTGAAAGGAGCGGGGGTCCTTACGAGCAGTACTTC
TRBJ2-2,-,-,TRBV5-1,CASTSGSPDTGELFF,TGCGCCAGCACCTCGGGGAGTCCCGACACCGGGGAGCTGTTTTTT
TRBJ2-3,-,TRBD2,TRBV6-7,CASSYSPQRGSTDTQYF,TGTGCCAGCAGTTACTCCCCCCAGCGGGGGAGCACAGATACGCAGTATTTT
TRBJ2-3,-,TRBD2,TRBV18,CASSPPLAGGTDTQYF,TGTGCCAGCTCACCACCCCTAGCGGGGGGCACAGATACGCAGTATTTT
TRBJ1-3,-,-,TRBV7-2,CASSHVGRGISGNTIYF,TGTGCCAGCAGCCACGTAGGCCGGGGAATCTCTGGAAACACCATATATTTT
TRBJ2-5,-,TRBD2,TRBV19,CASSASGTETQYF,TGTGCCAGTAGTGCTAGCGGGACAGAGACCCAGTACTTC
TRBJ2-3,-,-,TRBV5-1,CASSLGLTSEPSTDTQYF,TGCGCCAGCAGCTTGGGTCTAACCTCGGAGCCTAGCACAGATACGCAGTATTTT
TRBJ1-1,-,TRBD1,TRBV7-9,CASSLGTGGDTEAFF,TGTGCCAGCAGCTTAGGGACAGGGGGTGACACTGAAGCTTTCTTT
TRBJ1-5,-,-,TRBV6-5,CASSYSGASNQPQHF,TGTGCCAGCAGTTACTCGGGGGCTAGCAATCAGCCCCAGCATTTT
TRBJ1-6,few,-,TRBV2,CASSELRGSNSPLHF,TGTGCCAGCAGTGAGTTACGAGGGAGTAATTCACCCCTCCACTTT
TRBJ2-3,-,TRBD2,TRBV28,CASSLQAGGQNTQYF,TGTGCCAGCAGTTTACAAGCGGGGGGGCAAAATACGCAGTATTTT
TRBJ2-3,once,-,TRBV5-1,CASSLAPVTDTQYF,TGCGCCAGCAGCCTGGCCCCGGTCACAGATACGCAGTATTTT
TRBJ2-7,-,TRBD1,TRBV5-1,CASSSGTAVSYEQYF,TGCGCCAGCAGCTCGGGGACAGCAGTTTCCTACGAGCAGTACTTC
TRBJ2-3,-,TRBD2,TRBV29-1,CSVGLAGADTQYF,TGCAGCGTTGGGCTAGCGGGTGCAGATACGCAGTATTTT